Below, one T cell receptor (beta chain) is given with its context. The sample belongs to a study of CD8 T cells in Susac syndrome. The V gene's germline CDR1 is MNHEY and CDR2 SMNVEV (reference sequence). Unmatched junction bases numbered 18, after V lost 2 bases and J lost 5 bases. The CDR3 runs 19 residues. Reverse transcription of roughly 0.5 to 1 ug RNA was carried out with random hexamers. TCRdb reprocessed the immunoSEQ multiplex PCR reads with MiXCR, giving one entry per CDR3 protein. The sample has roughly 130,000 distinct CDR3 sequences, around 94% seen once. TCR beta was sequenced from blood CD8+ and CD4+ T cells. Treatment-naive patients with stable or active relapsing-remitting disease were the multiple sclerosis controls. TEMRA cells were FACS-enriched, unlike CD8+ and CD4+ T cells, which were negatively isolated.

The TCR was taken from a human donor with multiple sclerosis. The chain combines TRBV27 with TRBJ2-3; 8 positions match TRBD2. The sample consisted of CD4+ T cells from PBMCs. This CDR3 reads CASSLRRGESGSRRDTQYF. For the CDR3, the DNA is TGTGCCAGCAGTTTAAGGCGCGGGGAAAGCGGGAGTAGGAGAGATACGCAGTATTTT.